Below are 3 T cell receptor beta chains sequenced from a single sample in a study of CD8 T cells in Susac syndrome. Reverse transcription used about 0.45 to 1 ug RNA and random hexamers. One entry per CDR3 protein, called by TCRdb with MiXCR from the immunoSEQ multiplex PCR reads. This sample has approximately 180,000 distinct CDR3 sequences; more than 85% occur once, and the top ten carry around 0.1%. The specimen sequenced was CD4+ T cells from PBMCs. These receptors all stem from a human donor with Susac syndrome.

The chain carries TRBV3-1 and TRBJ2-1; D not certain. The V end lost 4 bases, the J end lost 4 bases, and 8 bases lay between the germline ends. The CDR3 is 13 amino acids. The germline V gene has CDR1 LGHDT and CDR2 YNNKEL (reference sequence). The CDR3: CASSLSIYNEQFF. The CDR3 coding sequence is TGTGCCAGCAGCCTAAGTATATACAATGAGCAGTTCTTC.

The chain employs TRBV3-1 and TRBJ1-6, with a tentative D call TRBD1 (6 bases). This CDR3 comprises 16 residues. Germline CDR1 reads LGHDT; CDR2 reads YNNKEL (reference sequence). Trimming took 2 bases from V and 10 from J, leaving 18 bases between them. This CDR3 is CASSQLQWEGDSPLHF. The CDR3 nucleotides are TGTGCCAGCAGCCAACTACAGTGGGAGGGGGACTCACCCCTCCACTTT.

The chain employs TRBV20-1 and TRBJ2-5; the D is unclear. Trimming pared 6 bases from V and 5 bases from J, leaving 16 bases between. Germline-derived CDR1 and CDR2 are DFQATT and SNEGSKA (reference sequence). CDR3 size: 13 residues. In DNA form, the CDR3 reads TGCAGTGCCGCAATGTGGGCCGGGGAGACCCAGTACTTC. It specifies CSAAMWAGETQYF.